These 23 T cell receptor beta chains originate from one sample sequenced in a study of cytomegalovirus exposure and HLA in healthy donors. PCR was performed using 60 Vbeta and 13 Jbeta primers. Data came from immunoSEQ multiplex PCR; TCRdb stores just in-frame clones and leaves some out. Among about 150,000 clones, 77% were seen once, and the ten largest hold about 4%. The sequenced sample consisted of PBMCs. The receptors were sampled from a male donor in good health and CMV-seronegative.

The table lists this clone with a few counts. V and J are TRBV6-5 and TRBJ2-3, with D maybe TRBD2 (5 bases). The CDR3 length is 14 residues. V was cut by 6 bases and J by 2 bases, with 12 bases left in between. CDR1 and CDR2 (germline): MNHEY, SVGAGI. CDR3 in amino acids: CASRLTSPTDTQYF. The CDR3 DNA follows: TGTGCCAGCAGACTAACTAGTCCCACAGATACGCAGTATTTT.

The chain uses TRBV19 and TRBJ2-1; TRBD2 aligns across 12 bases. The CDR3 consists of 15 residues. Germline trimming cut 6 bases from V and 7 bases from J; bases unmatched to any gene: 7. Germline CDR1 and CDR2: LNHDA and SQIVND (reference sequence). CDR3 sequence (DNA): TGTGCCAGTAGGGAGACTAGCGGGAGTGCGAATGAGCAGTTCTTC. Its protein product is CASRETSGSANEQFF.

The chain joins TRBV14 to TRBJ2-7, with 8 bases that match TRBD2. This CDR3 contains 14 residues. The germline V gene encodes CDR1 SGHDN and CDR2 FVKESK. V lost 5 bases and J lost 7; bases outside the gene matches: 10. In nucleotides, the CDR3 is TGTGCCAGCAGCATTGGACTAGCAACAAGGGAGCAGTACTTC. It encodes CASSIGLATREQYF.

Worth noting for this clone: One end of the junction varies from germline; a read error may be responsible. The V gene is TRBV7-9, the J gene TRBJ1-2; 7 bases align to TRBD1. There are 16 residues in the CDR3. Germline assignment: CDR1 SEHNR and CDR2 FQNEAQ (reference sequence). CDR3 loop: CSSSSSHLQGHYGYTF. The CDR3 coding sequence is TGTTCCAGCAGCTCCTCTCACCTACAGGGGCACTATGGCTACACCTTC.

The chain links TRBV5-4 to TRBJ2-5; the D gene is possibly TRBD1 (5 bases). CDR1 and CDR2 (germline): SGHNT, YYREEE (reference sequence). Trimming left V 4 bases short and J 5 bases short, with 15 bases between. The CDR3 length is 14 residues. This CDR3 reads CASSPPTPGETQYF. The CDR3 DNA reads TGTGCCAGCAGCCCTCCTACACCAGGGGAGACCCAGTACTTC.

This chain uses TRBV6-4 with TRBJ1-5; TRBD1 aligns across 7 bases. Germline V gene data show CDR1 as MRHNA and CDR2 as SNTAGT. The CDR3 is 14 amino acids. Trimming took 5 bases from V and 6 from J; bases not matched to a gene: 7. The CDR3 loop reads CASSRETGSQPQHF. The CDR3 nucleotides are TGTGCCAGCAGTAGAGAGACAGGGAGTCAGCCCCAGCATTTT.

The chain is built from TRBV19 and TRBJ1-5; D unclear. Germline CDR1 reads LNHDA; CDR2 reads SQIVND (reference sequence). The CDR3 has 12 residues. With 3 bases removed from V and 4 bases from J, the gap between germline ends came to 4 bases. CDR3 sequence reads: CASSIPNQPQHF. In DNA, the CDR3 is TGTGCCAGTAGTATCCCAAATCAGCCCCAGCATTTT.

This clone was seen just once. The J gene is TRBJ2-7, the V gene TRBV11-2, with D perhaps matching TRBD2 (6 bases). Germline CDR1 reads SGHAT; CDR2 reads FQNNGV. This CDR3 is built from 11 residues. The CDR3 coding sequence is TGTGCCAGCAGCTTAGAGTGGGGGGTCGTAGTC. It yields the protein CASSLEWGVVV.

This chain joins TRBV6-6 and TRBJ2-7; D possibly corresponds to TRBD1 (5 bases). CDR3 length equals 13 residues. The germline CDR1 and CDR2 sequences are MNHNY and SVGAGI (reference sequence). V gave up 6 bases and J gave up 1 base, with 10 bases separating them. Written as DNA, the CDR3 is TGTGCCAGCAGACCCAGACAGTCCTACGAGCAGTACTTC. Protein product: CASRPRQSYEQYF.

The chain has TRBV7-9 and TRBJ2-7, with TRBD2 as a possible D gene (6 bases). Deletions cut 7 bases from V and 3 bases from J, with 13 bases between. The germline V gene has CDR1 SEHNR and CDR2 FQNEAQ (reference sequence). The CDR3 loop spans 13 amino acids. The CDR3 reads CASNRDSNYEQYF. The DNA for the CDR3 is TGTGCCAGCAACCGGGACTCAAACTACGAGCAGTACTTC.

This clone was seen a few times. CDR3 loop: CASSTGQGNFEKLFF. In DNA, the CDR3 is TGTGCCAGTAGTACCGGACAGGGCAATTTTGAAAAACTGTTTTTT. This chain connects TRBV19 to TRBJ1-4; 8 bases are a match to TRBD1. The CDR3 spans 15 residues. Germline V gene lookup returns CDR1 LNHDA and CDR2 SQIVND (reference sequence). After removal of 4 bases from V and 7 bases from J, the junction contained 8 bases not matched to a gene.

The rearrangement uses TRBV5-1 and TRBJ2-3; 7 bases agree with TRBD1. CDR3 length: 15 residues. Germline V lookup: CDR1 SGHRS, CDR2 YFSETQ. After removal of 0 bases from V and 5 bases from J, the junction contained 6 bases not matched to a gene. The CDR3 nucleotides read TGCGCCAGCAGCTTGGGGCAGGGGGAACTAGATACGCAGTATTTT. Translation: CASSLGQGELDTQYF.

On this clone itself: One end of the junction fails to match germline, which may point to a read error. The V call is TRBV5-4, the J call TRBJ2-3; a weak D match, TRBD2 (5 bases). This CDR3 contains 14 residues. The germline gives CDR1 SGHNT, CDR2 YYREEE (reference sequence). CDR3 bases: TGTGCCAGCAGCTCCACTAGTAGCATAGATACGCAGTATTTT. Amino acids: CASSSTSSIDTQYF.

This clone was counted a single time. Mismatch with germline at one junction end may stem from a read error. The chain employs TRBV7-9 and TRBJ2-1; the D gene is possibly TRBD1 (5 bases). The germline V gene has CDR1 SEHNR and CDR2 FQNEAQ (reference sequence). CDR3 size: 16 residues. The CDR3: CSSSPLGQASYNEQFF. CDR3 nucleotides: TGTTCCAGCAGCCCCCTGGGGCAAGCCTCCTACAATGAGCAGTTCTTC.

The gene calls are TRBV27 and TRBJ2-7; 11 bases align to TRBD1. The V segment lost 3 bases and the J segment 5 bases; nucleotides outside the gene matches: 3. Germline-derived CDR1 and CDR2 are MNHEY and SMNVEV (reference sequence). This CDR3 has 14 residues. CDR3 amino acids: CASSLGQGDHEQYF. CDR3 DNA: TGTGCCAGCAGTTTGGGACAGGGGGACCACGAGCAGTACTTC.

The V call is TRBV7-9, the J call TRBJ2-3; 11 positions agree with TRBD2. The CDR3 is 15 amino acids. The V and J ends lost 5 bases and 9 bases, in that order; junction bases with no gene match: 10. Germline V CDR1 and CDR2: SEHNR, FQNEAQ (reference sequence). Here the CDR3 reads CASSPSGGPTITQYF. In DNA, the CDR3 is TGTGCCAGCAGCCCTAGCGGGGGGCCCACCATCACGCAGTATTTT. The variable domain in full, with the rest retrieved from reference TRBV7-9 and TRBJ2-3, is DTGVSQNPRHKITKRGQNVTFRCDPISEHNRLYWYRQTLGQGPEFLTYFQNEAQLEKSRLLSDRFSAERPKGSFSTLEIQRTEQGDSAMYLCASSPSGGPTITQYFGPGTRLTVL.

This sequence joins TRBV19 and TRBJ2-7; 7 positions agree with TRBD2. The V and J ends lost 6 bases and 2 bases, in that order; junction bases with no gene match: 10. CDR3 length: 15 residues. In germline, CDR1 is LNHDA, CDR2 SQIVND (reference sequence). The CDR3: CASSFAGDSAYEQYF. CDR3 nucleotide sequence: TGTGCCAGTAGCTTTGCGGGAGATTCTGCCTACGAGCAGTACTTC.

The genes are TRBV7-9 and TRBJ2-5; tentative D call: TRBD1 (5 bases). The V gene lost 8 bases and the J gene lost 1 base, with 14 bases spanning the gap. This CDR3 is 14 amino acids long. From germline, CDR1 is SEHNR and CDR2 FQNEAQ (reference sequence). DNA for the CDR3: TGTGCCAGCCACAAGGCACAGGTCCAAGAGACCCAGTACTTC. Translating gives CASHKAQVQETQYF.

The CDR3 DNA follows: TGCGCCAGCAGCTTGTTGATAGCGACCTACAATGAGCAGTTCTTC. This gives the protein CASSLLIATYNEQFF. The chain recombines TRBV5-1 with TRBJ2-1; a possible D gene is TRBD2 (5 bases). V was clipped by 1 base and J by 2 bases, with 10 bases between them. CDR3 length: 15 amino acids. Germline V gives CDR1 SGHRS, CDR2 YFSETQ.

The gene calls are TRBV2 and TRBJ2-3; 9 bases map to TRBD2. V was pared by 3 bases and J by 4 bases, with 5 bases of the junction left unmatched. CDR3 length equals 15 residues. From germline, CDR1 is SNHLY and CDR2 FYNNEI. CDR3 in amino acids: CASSEWTSVADTQYF. CDR3 DNA sequence: TGTGCCAGCAGTGAGTGGACTAGCGTCGCAGATACGCAGTATTTT. The full variable domain, its missing parts supplied by reference TRBV2 and TRBJ2-3, is EPEVTQTPSHQVTQMGQEVILRCVPISNHLYFYWYRQILGQKVEFLVSFYNNEISEKSEIFDDQFSVERPDGSNFTLKIRSTKLEDSAMYFCASSEWTSVADTQYFGPGTRLTVL.

This clone was seen a few times. The chain uses TRBV28 and TRBJ2-1, with TRBD2 matching 8 bases. CDR1 is MDHEN and CDR2 is SYDVKM in the germline V gene. This CDR3 region has 19 residues. V was clipped by 3 bases and J by 0 bases; unmatched bases: 13. The CDR3 loop is CASSFTGGSSLSSYNEQFF. The CDR3 DNA follows: TGTGCCAGCAGTTTTACGGGAGGGTCTTCTCTGAGCTCCTACAATGAGCAGTTCTTC. The entire variable domain, with the rest obtained from reference TRBV28 and TRBJ2-1, is as follows: DVKVTQSSRYLVKRTGEKVFLECVQDMDHENMFWYRQDPGLGLRLIYFSYDVKMKEKGDIPEGYSVSREKKERFSLILESASTNQTSMYLCASSFTGGSSLSSYNEQFFGPGTRLTVL.

The chain links TRBV7-2 to TRBJ2-2; weak D call: TRBD1 (6 bases). V lost 2 bases to trimming and J lost 2 bases, with 9 bases between them. This CDR3 has 15 residues. CDR1 and CDR2 from the germline V gene are SGHTA and FQGNSA. For the CDR3, the DNA is TGTGCCAGCAGCTTACAGGGGTCAAACACCGGGGAGCTGTTTTTT. The encoded protein is CASSLQGSNTGELFF.

This chain links TRBV6-5 with TRBJ2-1, with 8 bases identical to TRBD1. The CDR3 is 15 residues long. Germline CDR1 and CDR2: MNHEY and SVGAGI. Germline trimming cut 6 bases from V and 5 bases from J; bases unmatched to any gene: 9. CDR3 DNA sequence: TGTGCCAGCAGCAACGACAGGGGAGTTAACAATGAGCAGTTCTTC. It is translated as CASSNDRGVNNEQFF.